This entry lists 28 T cell receptor beta chains sequenced from one sample in a study of T cells in Graves' hyperthyroidism and ophthalmopathy. RNA transcripts were the template for amplifying TCR beta CDR3 regions. HTBI primers were employed in a first-round RT-PCR of the TCR CDR3. TCRdb reprocessed the multiplex PCR reads with MiXCR, giving one entry per CDR3 protein. The data hold about 640,000 distinct CDR3 sequences, with around 13% observed a single time. Sequencing input: blood. Receptors originate from a woman between 45 and 65 years old with Graves' ophthalmopathy.

This clonotype was counted ten times or more. The rearrangement links TRBV10-3 to TRBJ1-5; D possibly corresponds to TRBD1 (6 bases). Looked up from germline, CDR1 is ENHRY and CDR2 is SYGVKD. This CDR3 is built from 16 residues. Trimming left V 6 bases short and J 1 base short, with 16 bases between. CDR3 sequence reads: CAISEQGALSNQPQHF. DNA of the CDR3: TGTGCCATCAGCGAACAGGGTGCCTTAAGCAATCAGCCCCAGCATTTT.

This clonotype was counted between two and nine times. This chain connects TRBV10-3 to TRBJ2-2, with a tentative D call TRBD2 (6 bases). The CDR3 spans 17 residues. Germline CDR1 is ENHRY and CDR2 is SYGVKD. V was pared by 4 bases and J by 5 bases, with 20 bases between. The CDR3 loop reads CAISAGVGSFITGELFF. The CDR3 DNA follows: TGTGCCATCAGTGCGGGGGTCGGGAGTTTTATAACCGGGGAGCTGTTTTTT.

The sample holds many counts of this clonotype. The chain uses TRBV7-3 and TRBJ2-1; 8 bases match TRBD2. Germline CDR1 SGHTA, CDR2 FQGTGA. V lost 6 bases, J lost 2 bases, and 9 bases stayed unmatched. The CDR3 sequence is 16 residues long. The CDR3 is CASSLGPAGAYNEQFF. The CDR3 DNA reads as TGTGCCAGCAGTCTGGGGCCAGCGGGAGCCTACAATGAGCAGTTCTTC.

In its sample, this clonotype was seen a few times. The CDR3, as DNA: TGCGCCAGCAGCTTGGCACAGACTAGCGCGGCCTACGAGCAGTACTTC. It is translated as CASSLAQTSAAYEQYF. The rearrangement links TRBV5-1 to TRBJ2-7; TRBD2 agrees at 8 bases. V lost 0 bases and J lost 2; bases outside the gene matches: 7. CDR1 and CDR2 (germline): SGHRS, YFSETQ. The CDR3 covers 16 residues.

In this sample, this clonotype turned up many times. The CDR3 spells CASSLVTSGRTLYEQYF. CDR3 DNA: TGTGCCAGCAGCTTAGTAACTAGCGGGAGAACGCTCTACGAGCAGTACTTC. This chain links TRBV7-2 with TRBJ2-7, with 11 bases aligning to TRBD2. This CDR3 has 17 residues. Germline values: CDR1 SGHTA, CDR2 FQGNSA. V dropped 1 base and J dropped 3; count of bases not matched to a gene: 8.

This clonotype was counted at least ten times. V usage is TRBV7-2 and J usage is TRBJ2-5; D might be TRBD2 (6 bases). V was pared by 6 bases and J by 0 bases, with 14 bases between. The CDR3 contains 15 residues. Germline CDR1 and CDR2: SGHTA and FQGNSA. The CDR3, as DNA: TGTGCCAGCAGTAGGGCTAGCGAGAACCAAGAGACCCAGTACTTC. Its translation is CASSRASENQETQYF. Together with reference TRBV7-2 and TRBJ2-5, the CDR3 gives the full variable domain: GAGVSQSPSNKVTEKGKDVELRCDPISGHTALYWYRQSLGQGLEFLIYFQGNSAPDKSGLPSDRFSAERTGGSVSTLTIQRTQQEDSAVYLCASSRASENQETQYFGPGTRLLVL.

This rearrangement joins TRBV7-3 to TRBJ1-5, with 10 bases identical to TRBD1. The V gene end was trimmed by 6 bases and the J gene end by 7 bases; junction bases not matched to a gene: 6. The CDR3 loop spans 14 amino acids. Germline V gene sequence: CDR1 SGHTA, CDR2 FQGTGA. CDR3 in amino acids: CASRRDRGGQPQHF. CDR3 in DNA: TGTGCCAGCAGACGGGACAGGGGAGGACAGCCCCAGCATTTT.

This clonotype has only a few counts. The junction and the germline gene differ at one end; a read error may be behind it. This rearrangement joins TRBV27 to TRBJ2-1, with D tentatively TRBD2 (7 bases). Germline V CDR1 and CDR2: MNHEY, SMNVEV (reference sequence). This CDR3 spans 15 amino acids. The CDR3 loop reads CTSSFWGGSHNEQFF. CDR3 sequence (DNA): TGTACCAGCAGTTTCTGGGGGGGCTCCCACAATGAGCAGTTCTTC.

Only a few counts were recorded for this clonotype. CDR3 in amino acids: CASSQGGRANSYEQYF. Written as DNA, the CDR3 is TGCGCCAGCAGCCAAGGGGGCAGGGCTAACTCCTACGAGCAGTACTTC. The genes are TRBV4-1 and TRBJ2-7; D may be TRBD1 (5 bases). The CDR3 is made up of 16 amino acids. Germline CDR1 is MGHRA and CDR2 is YSYEKL. Trimming took 1 base from V and 0 from J, leaving 13 bases between them.

This clonotype was picked up many times. The V gene is TRBV28, the J gene TRBJ2-7; no reliable D call. The V and J ends lost 5 bases and 2 bases respectively, with 1 base between them. Germline V gene lookup returns CDR1 MDHEN and CDR2 SYDVKM. CDR3 length: 10 amino acids. As DNA, the CDR3 is TGTGCCAGCAGTACCTACGAGCAGTACTTC. It specifies CASSTYEQYF.

This clonotype was detected many times. The chain uses TRBV6-5 and TRBJ2-4, with D perhaps TRBD2 (6 bases). Trimming removed 0 bases at V and 8 bases at J, with 8 bases between. The CDR3 contains 13 residues. Per the germline V gene, CDR1 is MNHEY and CDR2 is SVGAGI. As DNA, the CDR3 is TGTGCCAGCAGTTACTCATGGGGGGACATTCAGTACTTC. Translating gives CASSYSWGDIQYF.

There are many counts of this clonotype. The genes are TRBV29-1 and TRBJ2-1; 9 nucleotides match TRBD1. The germline V gene encodes CDR1 SQVTM and CDR2 ANQGSEA. J gave up 10 bases and V 7 bases, and 14 bases lay outside the gene matches. This CDR3 contains 14 residues. The CDR3 DNA is TGCAGCGCTGTAGCTACGGGACAGGGATGGGAGCAGTTCTTC. This translates into CSAVATGQGWEQFF.

This clonotype appeared many times. This chain uses TRBV12-3 or TRBV12-4 with TRBJ2-1, with TRBD2 matching over 8 bases. The CDR3 is made up of 15 amino acids. The ends lost 7 bases at V and 3 bases at J; junction bases unmatched: 8. The CDR3 here is CASKRAGAHYNEQFF. The CDR3 coding sequence is TGTGCCAGCAAACGAGCGGGAGCTCACTACAATGAGCAGTTCTTC.

This clonotype was found many times. The rearrangement joins TRBV28 to TRBJ2-6; unclear D gene. Germline CDR1 and CDR2: MDHEN and SYDVKM. V was clipped by 1 base and J by 2 bases, with 6 bases between them. This CDR3 contains 15 residues. The CDR3 region is CASSLLGTGANVLTF. CDR3 bases: TGTGCCAGCAGTTTATTAGGGACTGGGGCCAACGTCCTGACTTTC.

This clonotype was recorded many times. This chain joins TRBV7-9 and TRBJ2-1; 11 bases map to TRBD2. There are 15 residues in the CDR3. The junction had 4 bases not matched to a gene; V was cut back by 1 base and J by 8 bases. In germline, CDR1 is SEHNR, CDR2 FQNEAQ (reference sequence). Here the CDR3 reads CASSLGGLAGDEQFF. Here the CDR3 DNA reads TGTGCCAGCAGCTTAGGCGGACTAGCGGGCGATGAGCAGTTCTTC.

This clonotype came up a few times. A read error is likely, as this CDR3 ends without the conserved phenylalanine or tryptophan. V usage is TRBV20-1 and J usage is TRBJ2-3; D is ambiguous. Germline values: CDR1 DFQATT, CDR2 SNEGSKA (reference sequence). Trimming pared 4 bases from V and 1 base from J, leaving 15 bases between. CDR3 length equals 15 residues. CDR3 DNA: TGCAGTGCTACCCTAGAGCAGAAGGGCACAGATACGCAGTATCTT. Translation gives CSATLEQKGTDTQYL.

This clonotype was seen ten or more times. The chain has TRBV6-2 or TRBV6-3 and TRBJ2-7; 15 nucleotides line up with TRBD2. V gave up 6 bases and J gave up 1 base; unmatched junction bases: 7. The CDR3 is 17 amino acids. CDR1 is MNHEY, CDR2 SVGEGT, per germline. The CDR3 reads CASSHGTSGRKSYEQYF. The CDR3 bases are TGTGCCAGCAGCCACGGGACTAGCGGGAGGAAATCCTACGAGCAGTACTTC.

This clonotype was counted many times. V usage is TRBV11-1 and J usage is TRBJ2-3; 11 bases are a match to TRBD2. Trimming cost V 7 bases and J 1 base; bases outside gene matches: 4. Germline lookup yields CDR1 SGHAT and CDR2 FQDESV (reference sequence). The CDR3 has 15 residues. The CDR3 here is CASTVGLAGTDTQYF. The CDR3 DNA reads as TGTGCCAGCACCGTGGGACTAGCGGGCACAGATACGCAGTATTTT. The full variable domain, rest sourced from reference TRBV11-1 and TRBJ2-3, is EAEVAQSPRYKITEKSQAVAFWCDPISGHATLYWYRQILGQGPELLVQFQDESVVDDSQLPKDRFSAERLKGVDSTLKIQPAELGDSAMYLCASTVGLAGTDTQYFGPGTRLTVL.

This clonotype was seen repeatedly, ten times or more. V usage is TRBV28 and J usage is TRBJ2-1; D is perhaps TRBD1 (5 bases). Germline V CDR1 and CDR2: MDHEN, SYDVKM. This CDR3 region has 15 residues. Trimming took 10 bases from V and 8 from J, leaving 24 bases between them. CDR3 in DNA: TGTGCCATCAAAACAGGTCTAATAGGTGGCGATGAGCAGTTCTTC. It specifies CAIKTGLIGGDEQFF. Together with reference TRBV28 and TRBJ2-1, the CDR3 gives the full variable domain: DVKVTQSSRYLVKRTGEKVFLECVQDMDHENMFWYRQDPGLGLRLIYFSYDVKMKEKGDIPEGYSVSREKKERFSLILESASTNQTSMYLCAIKTGLIGGDEQFFGPGTRLTVL.

The chain carries TRBV28 and TRBJ1-6, with TRBD1 matching 9 bases. Per the germline V gene, CDR1 is MDHEN and CDR2 is SYDVKM. Trimming cost V 6 bases and J 10 bases; bases outside gene matches: 7. The CDR3 has 14 residues. The CDR3 nucleotides read TGTGCCAGCAGGCCACAGGGGGCGACATCACCCCTCCACTTT. Amino acids: CASRPQGATSPLHF. Complete variable domain (other parts from reference TRBV28 and TRBJ1-6): DVKVTQSSRYLVKRTGEKVFLECVQDMDHENMFWYRQDPGLGLRLIYFSYDVKMKEKGDIPEGYSVSREKKERFSLILESASTNQTSMYLCASRPQGATSPLHFGNGTRLTVT.

Comments on this clonotype: A read error may explain this, as a much larger clone is one base away. V is TRBV7-9 and J is TRBJ2-2; D unresolved. V was clipped by 2 bases and J by 3 bases, with 13 bases between them. CDR3 length: 16 residues. The germline gives CDR1 SEHNR, CDR2 FQNEAQ (reference sequence). CDR3 region: CASSLRERSDTGELFF. The CDR3 DNA follows: TGTGCCAGCAGCTTAAGGGAAAGGTCGGACACCGGGGAGCTGTTTTTT.

This chain joins TRBV7-9 and TRBJ2-7; 8 bases map to TRBD2. Per germline, CDR1 SEHNR and CDR2 FQNEAQ (reference sequence). The CDR3 is 15 residues long. V shed 5 bases and J 0 bases; nucleotides not matched to a gene: 6. This CDR3 is CASSVPGGSSYEQYF. CDR3 DNA sequence: TGTGCCAGCAGCGTACCGGGGGGGAGCTCCTACGAGCAGTACTTC.

This clonotype was observed a few times. This CDR3 is CASSIKVVTTYEQYF. In nucleotides, the CDR3 is TGTGCCAGTAGTATAAAGGTCGTTACCACCTACGAGCAGTACTTC. This rearrangement joins TRBV19 to TRBJ2-7; D gene ambiguous. Germline V gives CDR1 LNHDA, CDR2 SQIVND (reference sequence). Trimming took 2 bases from V and 2 from J, leaving 13 bases between them. The CDR3 extends over 15 amino acids.

This clonotype was picked up a small number of times. The rearrangement uses TRBV20-1 and TRBJ2-5, with a possible D match to TRBD2 (6 bases). The germline V and J ends were trimmed by 3 bases and 5 bases, with 10 bases remaining between them. The CDR3 sequence is 12 residues long. Germline lookup yields CDR1 DFQATT and CDR2 SNEGSKA (reference sequence). DNA for the CDR3: TGCAGTGCTAGCGGAGGGAGTGAGACCCAGTACTTC. Translated: CSASGGSETQYF.

This chain connects TRBV12-3 or TRBV12-4 to TRBJ2-1, with 10 bases identical to TRBD2. V gave up 5 bases and J gave up 7 bases; unmatched junction bases: 5. This CDR3 region has 14 residues. CDR3 DNA: TGTGCCAGCAGTAAACTAGCGGGAAGTAATGAGCAGTTCTTC. As protein: CASSKLAGSNEQFF.

Concerning this clonotype itself: Just one base apart from a much larger clone, this may be a read error. J is TRBJ2-5 and V is TRBV27, with TRBD2 as a possible D gene (5 bases). Germline assignment: CDR1 MNHEY and CDR2 SMNVEV (reference sequence). This CDR3 contains 14 residues. Trimming removed 7 bases at V and 7 bases at J, with 19 bases between. CDR3 sequence: CASTSAGKSGTQYF. Here the CDR3 DNA reads TGTGCCAGCACCTCCGCGGGCAAAAGCGGGACCCAGTACTTC.

This clonotype was counted a few times. The germline gene is not matched at one end of the junction; a read error may be the cause. V is TRBV6-6 and J is TRBJ2-7, with D perhaps being TRBD1 or TRBD2 (5 bases each). Germline V gene sequence: CDR1 MNHNY, CDR2 SVGAGI (reference sequence). The CDR3 extends over 18 amino acids. The CDR3 is CANSYSAQRGFTIYEQYF. CDR3 DNA sequence: TGTGCCAACAGTTACTCGGCCCAGAGGGGTTTCACCATCTACGAGCAGTACTTC.

This sequence joins TRBV7-3 and TRBJ2-7; tentatively, D is TRBD2 (6 bases). Looked up from germline, CDR1 is SGHTA and CDR2 is FQGTGA. This CDR3 has 15 residues. Trimming shortened V by 5 bases and J by 2 bases, and 16 bases separated the two germline ends. The CDR3 is CASSAEAGPTYEQYF. CDR3 bases: TGTGCCAGCAGCGCAGAAGCGGGTCCCACCTACGAGCAGTACTTC.